Below, 24 T cell receptor beta chains from the same sample are listed, as sequenced in a study of T cells in Graves' hyperthyroidism and ophthalmopathy. RNA transcripts yielded amplified TCR beta CDR3 regions. When the TCR CDR3 underwent first-round RT-PCR, the HTBI primer set was used. TCRdb reprocessed the multiplex PCR reads with MiXCR, giving one entry per CDR3 protein. The table has around 620,000 distinct CDR3 sequences, approximately 15% seen once. The sequenced sample consisted of blood. These receptors were taken from a woman under 30 with Graves' ophthalmopathy.

The genes are TRBV5-1 and TRBJ2-7; 8 nucleotides align to TRBD1. With V trimmed by 3 bases and J by 2 bases, 7 bases remained unmatched. The V gene's germline CDR1 is SGHRS and CDR2 YFSETQ. The CDR3 has 15 amino acids. The DNA for the CDR3 is TGCGCCAGCAGCTGGACCGGGACAGGAACCTACGAGCAGTACTTC. Its translation: CASSWTGTGTYEQYF.

Many counts were recorded for this clonotype. J is TRBJ2-5 and V is TRBV20-1; weak D call: TRBD2 (5 bases). This CDR3 is built from 14 residues. Germline V gene lookup returns CDR1 DFQATT and CDR2 SNEGSKA (reference sequence). Trimming cost V 3 bases and J 0 bases, with 11 bases left between them. CDR3 DNA sequence: TGCAGTGCTAGTGAGGGCCTGTACCAAGAGACCCAGTACTTC. Protein product: CSASEGLYQETQYF.

The sample holds many counts of this clonotype. The rearrangement links TRBV11-1 to TRBJ2-7; possibly TRBD1 for D (6 bases). CDR1 is SGHAT and CDR2 is FQDESV in the germline V gene (reference sequence). The CDR3 runs to 13 residues. Trimming removed 3 bases from V and 3 bases from J, with 9 bases in between. In DNA form, the CDR3 reads TGTGCCAGCAGCTTGAACAGGGTCTACGAGCAGTACTTC. This translates into CASSLNRVYEQYF.

This clonotype came up many times. The rearrangement uses TRBV27 and TRBJ2-5; 16 bases agree with TRBD2. CDR1 MNHEY and CDR2 SMNVEV come from the germline V gene (reference sequence). The CDR3 length is 16 residues. The V segment lost 6 bases and the J segment 5 bases; nucleotides outside the gene matches: 6. The CDR3 nucleotides are TGTGCCAGCAGGGGACTAGCGGGAGGGACGCGGGAGACCCAGTACTTC. It yields the protein CASRGLAGGTRETQYF.

This clonotype was detected ten times or more. The genes are TRBV18 and TRBJ1-2; the D is unclear. CDR1 and CDR2 from the germline V gene are KGHSH and LQKENI. The V and J ends lost 5 bases and 8 bases respectively, with 15 bases between them. This CDR3 is 13 amino acids long. In DNA form, the CDR3 reads TGTGCCAGCTCAAGACATGCCCTGGAGGGCTACACCTTC. Translation: CASSRHALEGYTF.

This clonotype was observed a few times. This chain links TRBV27 with TRBJ2-7; 10 bases are shared with TRBD2. Unmatched junction bases numbered 12, after V lost 4 bases and J lost 3 bases. The CDR3 runs to 17 residues. Germline CDR1 is MNHEY and CDR2 is SMNVEV (reference sequence). The CDR3 DNA reads as TGTGCCAGCAGTTCCTGGGCTAGCGGGAGCACCGGCTACGAGCAGTACTTC. Translating gives CASSSWASGSTGYEQYF.

This clonotype showed up many times. The rearrangement joins TRBV4-1 to TRBJ2-1; TRBD2 matches at 8 bases. The CDR3 is 15 residues long. Germline V CDR1 and CDR2: MGHRA, YSYEKL. V gave up 3 bases and J gave up 7 bases; unmatched junction bases: 8. As DNA, the CDR3 is TGCGCCAGCAGCCACGTAAAAGCTAGCGGGAATGAGCAGTTCTTC. As protein: CASSHVKASGNEQFF.

This clonotype has at least ten counts. V gene TRBV5-1 combines with J gene TRBJ2-1; 7 positions match TRBD2. Germline V CDR1 and CDR2: SGHRS, YFSETQ. The CDR3 runs to 15 residues. V shed 0 bases and J 9 bases; nucleotides not matched to a gene: 9. DNA for the CDR3: TGCGCCAGCAGCTTGGACTCTGGGAGGGGCGGTGAGCAGTTCTTC. Translating gives CASSLDSGRGGEQFF.

The chain has TRBV15 and TRBJ1-5; a possible D gene is TRBD1 (5 bases). From germline, CDR1 is LNHNV and CDR2 YYDKDF (reference sequence). Trimming removed 4 bases from V and 3 bases from J, with 19 bases in between. This CDR3 has 17 amino acids. CDR3 in amino acids: CATSKYGGAGINQPQHF. The CDR3, as DNA: TGTGCCACCAGCAAGTATGGAGGGGCCGGCATCAATCAGCCCCAGCATTTT.

This clonotype was seen a few times. V and J are TRBV28 and TRBJ1-6; D is unresolved. This CDR3 region has 16 residues. CDR1 is MDHEN and CDR2 is SYDVKM in the germline V gene. Trimming pared 6 bases from V and 4 bases from J, leaving 16 bases between. In nucleotides, the CDR3 is TGTGCCAGCAGGTGGGCCCAGGCCCTTTATAATTCACCCCTCCACTTT. Amino acid sequence: CASRWAQALYNSPLHF. Together with reference TRBV28 and TRBJ1-6, the CDR3 gives the full variable domain: DVKVTQSSRYLVKRTGEKVFLECVQDMDHENMFWYRQDPGLGLRLIYFSYDVKMKEKGDIPEGYSVSREKKERFSLILESASTNQTSMYLCASRWAQALYNSPLHFGNGTRLTVT.

This clonotype was seen more than once but under ten times. A much larger clonotype is one base distant, so this may be a read error. The gene calls are TRBV7-2 and TRBJ2-1, with 10 bases aligning to TRBD2. V dropped 4 bases and J dropped 9; count of bases not matched to a gene: 12. The V gene's germline CDR1 is SGHTA and CDR2 FQGNSA. CDR3 length: 16 amino acids. The CDR3: CASSSSGEASGGEQFF. As DNA, the CDR3 is TGTGCCAGCAGCTCGTCAGGGGAGGCTAGCGGGGGTGAGCAGTTCTTC.

With respect to this clonotype: A read error may explain this, as a much larger clone is one base away. The gene calls are TRBV28 and TRBJ1-2, with D possibly matching TRBD1 (5 bases). The CDR3 runs 15 residues. Trimming removed 7 bases from V and 3 bases from J, with 18 bases in between. CDR1 and CDR2 (germline): MDHEN, SYDVKM. The CDR3 DNA reads TGTGCCAGCACCACCCTGGGGCAGGAGGACTATGGCTACACCTTC. This sequence encodes CASTTLGQEDYGYTF.

There are many counts of this clonotype. Written as DNA, the CDR3 is TGCAGTGCTAGAGATGGACAGGGCATAGGAGGCTACACCTTC. Its protein product is CSARDGQGIGGYTF. The genes are TRBV20-1 and TRBJ1-2, with TRBD1 identical over 8 bases. This CDR3 is built from 14 residues. The trim removed 0 bases at V and 8 bases at J, leaving 8 bases unmatched. Germline values: CDR1 DFQATT, CDR2 SNEGSKA (reference sequence).

V gene TRBV30 combines with J gene TRBJ1-2; tentative D call: TRBD1 (5 bases). CDR3 size: 12 residues. V shed 1 base and J shed 8 bases, with 11 bases lying between them. Germline V gives CDR1 GTSNPN, CDR2 SVGIG (reference sequence). The chain's CDR3 is CAWSEAWGGYTF. The CDR3 DNA is TGTGCCTGGAGTGAGGCGTGGGGCGGCTACACCTTC.

This clonotype was counted at least ten times. This chain uses TRBV5-5 with TRBJ1-3, with 9 bases fitting TRBD1. Germline loops: CDR1 SGHKS, CDR2 YYEKEE (reference sequence). With 4 bases clipped from V and 2 bases from J, the junction kept 10 bases outside the gene matches. This CDR3 contains 17 residues. CDR3 in DNA: TGTGCCAGCAGCCCCATCCACGGGACAGGGACTGGAAACACCATATATTTT. Amino acids: CASSPIHGTGTGNTIYF. The complete variable domain, with remaining parts taken from reference TRBV5-5 and TRBJ1-3, reads DAGVTQSPTHLIKTRGQQVTLRCSPISGHKSVSWYQQVLGQGPQFIFQYYEKEERGRGNFPDRFSARQFPNYSSELNVNALLLGDSALYLCASSPIHGTGTGNTIYFGEGSWLTVV.

This clonotype was counted many times. This rearrangement joins TRBV6-2 or TRBV6-3 to TRBJ1-1, with a tentative D call TRBD1 (6 bases). This CDR3 has 18 residues. The V end was cut by 0 bases, the J end by 0 bases, with 17 bases between. In germline, CDR1 is MNHEY, CDR2 SVGEGT. This chain's CDR3 is CASSYSDRQAVMNTEAFF. The CDR3 coding sequence is TGTGCCAGCAGTTACTCCGACAGGCAAGCAGTGATGAACACTGAAGCTTTCTTT.

This clonotype was recorded many times. V is TRBV28 and J is TRBJ2-7; D is unresolved. Trimming left V 4 bases short and J 2 bases short, with 21 bases between. Germline CDR1 reads MDHEN; CDR2 reads SYDVKM. CDR3 size: 17 residues. Written as DNA, the CDR3 is TGTGCCAGCAGTTCCCCGGATGACGTAATAAGGGCCTACGAGCAGTACTTC. Its translation: CASSSPDDVIRAYEQYF.

The genes are TRBV7-2 and TRBJ2-7, with 9 bases lining up with TRBD2. V lost 2 bases, J lost 6 bases, and 11 bases stayed unmatched. The CDR3 extends over 16 amino acids. Germline-derived CDR1 and CDR2 are SGHTA and FQGNSA. The CDR3 spells CASSLSPSGAEGEQYF. The CDR3 DNA follows: TGTGCCAGCAGCTTATCCCCTAGCGGGGCCGAGGGCGAGCAGTACTTC.

CDR3 loop: CSSRSNYGYTF. CDR3 DNA sequence: TGCAGCTCCCGGTCTAACTATGGCTACACCTTC. The V call is TRBV29-1, the J call TRBJ1-2; D unresolved. The germline V gene has CDR1 SQVTM and CDR2 ANQGSEA. Trimming left V 8 bases short and J 0 bases short, with 7 bases between. CDR3 length: 11 residues.

This clonotype was seen many times. For the CDR3, the DNA is TGCAGTGCTAGCCACGGGAGGGGCCTATACAACAATGAGCAGTTCTTC. This codes for CSASHGRGLYNNEQFF. This rearrangement joins TRBV20-1 to TRBJ2-1; 8 bases align to TRBD2. V lost 3 bases and J lost 5; bases outside the gene matches: 12. CDR1 is DFQATT, CDR2 SNEGSKA, per germline (reference sequence). CDR3 length equals 16 residues.

This clonotype was observed a few times. A much larger clone lies one base from this, so it may be a read error. This rearrangement joins TRBV6-5 to TRBJ1-1; D is unclear. Germline V CDR1 and CDR2: MNHEY, SVGAGI. The CDR3 runs to 16 residues. CDR3 in DNA: TGTGCCAGCAGTTTACACTCAGGCAGCCTGAACGCTGAAGCTTTCTTT. The encoded protein is CASSLHSGSLNAEAFF.

In this sample, this clonotype turned up many times. The J gene is TRBJ2-3, the V gene TRBV10-3; 12 bases are shared with TRBD1. The length of the CDR3 is 18 residues. The germline gives CDR1 ENHRY, CDR2 SYGVKD. J gave up 1 base and V 4 bases, and 9 bases lay outside the gene matches. The DNA of the CDR3 is TGTGCCATCAGTGTCACGGGACAGGGGGCGAGGGGCACAGATACGCAGTATTTT. Its translation: CAISVTGQGARGTDTQYF.

This clonotype was found many times. The rearrangement joins TRBV13 to TRBJ2-1, with 8 bases fitting TRBD2. CDR1 is PRHDT and CDR2 is FYEKMQ in the germline V gene (reference sequence). Trimming cost V 0 bases and J 4 bases; bases outside gene matches: 5. CDR3 length: 16 amino acids. In nucleotides, the CDR3 is TGTGCCAGCAGCTTAGGGGCTAGCGGGCGATACAATGAGCAGTTCTTC. Translating gives CASSLGASGRYNEQFF.

This rearrangement joins TRBV7-9 to TRBJ2-7; 9 nucleotides align to TRBD1. This CDR3 has 16 amino acids. The ends lost 5 bases at V and 4 bases at J; junction bases unmatched: 12. Germline assignment: CDR1 SEHNR and CDR2 FQNEAQ (reference sequence). In nucleotides, the CDR3 is TGTGCCAGCAGCGCATATCCCGGGACAGGGATGTACGAGCAGTACTTC. This encodes CASSAYPGTGMYEQYF.